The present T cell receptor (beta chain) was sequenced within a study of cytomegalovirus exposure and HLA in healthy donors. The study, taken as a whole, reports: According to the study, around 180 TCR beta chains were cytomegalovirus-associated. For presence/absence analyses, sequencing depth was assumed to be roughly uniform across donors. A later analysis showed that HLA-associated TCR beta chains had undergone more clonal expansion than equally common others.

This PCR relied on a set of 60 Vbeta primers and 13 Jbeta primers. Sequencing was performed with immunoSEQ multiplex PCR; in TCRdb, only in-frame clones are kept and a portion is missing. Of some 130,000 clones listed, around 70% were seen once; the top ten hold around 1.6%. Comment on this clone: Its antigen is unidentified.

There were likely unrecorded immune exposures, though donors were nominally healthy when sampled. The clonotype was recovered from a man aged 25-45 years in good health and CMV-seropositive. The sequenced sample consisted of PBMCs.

The CDR3 DNA reads TGTGCCAGCAGTTCGATAGACACTGAAGCTTTCTTT. Amino acids: CASSSIDTEAFF. V gene TRBV28 combines with J gene TRBJ1-1; D is ambiguous. Trimming took off 4 bases at V and 3 bases at J, with 6 bases between the two ends. The germline V gene has CDR1 MDHEN and CDR2 SYDVKM. The CDR3 runs 12 residues.